This T cell receptor beta chain emerged from a study of cytomegalovirus exposure and HLA in healthy donors. Trimming at V came to 4 bases and at J to 2 bases, leaving 19 bases not matched to a gene. This CDR3 spans 19 amino acids. The germline CDR1 and CDR2 sequences are LNHDA and SQIVND (reference sequence). Amplification used 60 Vbeta primers and 13 Jbeta primers. The assay was immunoSEQ multiplex PCR, and TCRdb's table has in-frame clones only and misses some. The data show 95,000 to 150,000 clones, roughly 80% seen once. This clone has just a few counts. The antigen is not known. Study observations and caveats: A later look showed TCR association rates differing by HLA locus, highest for DRB1 and lowest for HLA-C. Within a later analysis, the majority of CMV-associated TCR beta chains appeared HLA-restricted.

This chain links TRBV19 with TRBJ2-7; 8 bases map to TRBD2. The material sequenced was PBMCs. The TCR comes from a man in his thirties or forties in good health and CMV-seronegative. CDR3 sequence: CASSTRQIPGTRIAYEQYF. CDR3 in DNA: TGTGCCAGTAGTACCCGACAGATACCCGGGACTAGGATCGCCTACGAGCAGTACTTC.